Included here is one T cell receptor (beta chain) sequence, with context. What it recognizes is unknown. The sample belongs to a study of T cells expressing NK-cell markers. Germline loops: CDR1 SSHAT, CDR2 FNYEAQ (reference sequence). CDR3 length equals 13 residues. Findings and caveats of the study: The share of CD8+ T cells held by dominant NKG2C+ clonotypes was about 1.0-8% in six donors.

TCRdb processed the 5' RACE reads again and assigns one entry to each CDR3 protein, with no DNA. Its table records about 540,000 distinct CDR3 sequences. The chain employs TRBV7-7 and TRBJ2-1; the TCRdb call, TRBD2, lacks DNA for checking. The origin of this receptor is a man aged 18 to 30 in good health. Sequences were obtained from blood T cells: a sorted CD56 or NKG2C T cell subset, CD4+ or CD8+ T cells, or bulk PBMC T cells (not recorded which). CDR3 sequence: CASSLLREGEQFF.